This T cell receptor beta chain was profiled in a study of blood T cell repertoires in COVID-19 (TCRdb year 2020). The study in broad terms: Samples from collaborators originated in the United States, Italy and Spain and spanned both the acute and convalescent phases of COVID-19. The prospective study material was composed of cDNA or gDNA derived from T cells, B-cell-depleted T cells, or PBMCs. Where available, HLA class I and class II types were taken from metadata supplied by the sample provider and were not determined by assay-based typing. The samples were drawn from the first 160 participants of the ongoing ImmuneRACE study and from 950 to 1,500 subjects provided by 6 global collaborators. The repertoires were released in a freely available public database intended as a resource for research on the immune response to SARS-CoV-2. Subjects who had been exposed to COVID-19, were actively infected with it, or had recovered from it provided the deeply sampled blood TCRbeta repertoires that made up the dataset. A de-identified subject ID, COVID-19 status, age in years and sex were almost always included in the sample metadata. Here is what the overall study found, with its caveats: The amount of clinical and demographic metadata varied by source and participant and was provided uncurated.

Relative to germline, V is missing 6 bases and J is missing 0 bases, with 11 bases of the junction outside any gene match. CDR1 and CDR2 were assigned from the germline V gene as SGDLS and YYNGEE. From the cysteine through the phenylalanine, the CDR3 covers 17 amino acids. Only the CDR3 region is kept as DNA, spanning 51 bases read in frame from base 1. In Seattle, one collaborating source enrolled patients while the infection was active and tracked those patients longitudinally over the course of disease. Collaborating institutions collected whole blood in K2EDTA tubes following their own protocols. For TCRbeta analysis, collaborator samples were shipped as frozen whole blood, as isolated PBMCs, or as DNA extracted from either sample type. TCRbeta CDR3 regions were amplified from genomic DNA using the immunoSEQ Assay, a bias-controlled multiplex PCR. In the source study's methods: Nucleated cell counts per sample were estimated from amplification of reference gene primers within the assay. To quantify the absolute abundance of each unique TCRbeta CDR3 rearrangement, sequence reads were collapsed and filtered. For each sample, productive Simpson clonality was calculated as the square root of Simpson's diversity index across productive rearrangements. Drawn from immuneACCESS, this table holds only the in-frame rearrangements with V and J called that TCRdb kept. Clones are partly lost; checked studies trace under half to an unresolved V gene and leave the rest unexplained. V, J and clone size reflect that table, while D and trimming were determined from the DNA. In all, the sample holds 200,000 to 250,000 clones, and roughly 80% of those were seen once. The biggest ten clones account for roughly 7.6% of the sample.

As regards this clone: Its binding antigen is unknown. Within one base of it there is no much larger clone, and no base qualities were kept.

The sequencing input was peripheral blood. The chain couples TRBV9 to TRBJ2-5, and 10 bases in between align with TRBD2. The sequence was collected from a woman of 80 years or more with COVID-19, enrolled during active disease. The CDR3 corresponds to CASTRGLARSYQETQYF. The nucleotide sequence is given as TGTGCCAGCACCCGGGGACTAGCGCGAAGCTACCAAGAGACCCAGTACTTC. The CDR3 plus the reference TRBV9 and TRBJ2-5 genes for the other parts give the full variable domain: DSGVTQTPKHLITATGQRVTLRCSPRSGDLSVYWYQQSLDQGLQFLIQYYNGEERAKGNILERFSAQQFPDLHSELNLSSLELGDSALYFCASTRGLARSYQETQYFGPGTRLLVL.